The source of this T cell receptor (beta chain) is a study of pediatric ulcerative colitis. Study-wide findings and caveats: Repertoires came from total lymphocyte DNA, so rare subsets like regulatory T cells may be missed.

The germline V gene encodes CDR1 SQVTM and CDR2 ANQGSEA. The CDR3 totals 13 residues. V lost 3 bases, J lost 1 base, and 9 bases lay in between. This clone occurred once. Its antigen is as yet unknown. The diagnostic colonoscopy in ulcerative colitis patients preceded any immunosuppressive treatment. Generated by immunoSEQ multiplex PCR, the TCRdb table keeps only in-frame clones and is missing some. The data show roughly 64,000 clones, roughly nine tenths seen once. Sequenced material: blood. This clonotype was sampled from a boy younger than 18 with severe ulcerative colitis. The gene calls are TRBV29-1 and TRBJ1-1; D is unresolved. In DNA, the CDR3 is TGCAGCGTTGACAACCGGGAGAACACTGAAGCTTTCTTT. This gives the protein CSVDNRENTEAFF. The full variable domain, completed using reference TRBV29-1 and TRBJ1-1, is SAVISQKPSRDICQRGTSLTIQCQVDSQVTMMFWYRQQPGQSLTLIATANQGSEATYESGFVIDKFPISRPNLTFSTLTVSNMSPEDSSIYLCSVDNRENTEAFFGQGTRLTVV.